This TCR beta chain was captured in a study of cytomegalovirus exposure and HLA in healthy donors. Across the study: One earlier analysis, a look at 200 million or so T cells, found some 120 million unique TCR beta sequences.

Study outcomes and limitations: Cytomegalovirus association was listed for about 170 TCR beta chains. Whilst most TCR sequences proved rare, a subset of public TCRs occurred across many donors. Researchers reported in a later analysis that a missense DCLRE1C variant was tied to TCR beta V- and J-gene trimming.

With respect to this clone: Its antigen is not identified.

It was with 60 Vbeta and 13 Jbeta primers that the PCR ran. Libraries were prepared by immunoSEQ multiplex PCR; TCRdb keeps only in-frame clonotypes and omits some of them. The table has under 150,000 clones, around three quarters seen once. The clonotype comes from a man aged 35-49 years in good health and CMV-seronegative. Sequencing was done on a sample of PBMCs.

The CDR3 protein is CASSQVENPKDTQYF. As DNA, the CDR3 is TGCGCCAGCAGCCAAGTTGAGAACCCGAAAGATACGCAGTATTTT. The V gene is TRBV4-1, the J gene TRBJ2-3; D is undetermined. Deletions cut 1 base from V and 5 bases from J, with 13 bases between. This CDR3 is 15 amino acids long. Looked up from germline, CDR1 is MGHRA and CDR2 is YSYEKL.